These 8 T cell receptor beta chains were sequenced from one sample in a study of Graves' ophthalmopathy and Graves' hyperthyroidism. RNA transcripts provided the template for amplifying TCR beta CDR3 regions. Second-round multiplex PCR followed a first-round RT-PCR using HTBI primers. TCRdb processed the multiplex PCR reads anew with MiXCR; each CDR3 protein has one entry. This repertoire shows 650,000 to 900,000 distinct CDR3 sequences, 35% to 50% found once; its top ten account for about 40%. Sequencing used peripheral blood. These receptors originate from an adult man with Graves' ophthalmopathy.

The chain is built from TRBV7-9 and TRBJ2-7, with D possibly TRBD2 on 6 matching bases. The germline CDR1 and CDR2 sequences are SEHNR and FQNEAQ (reference sequence). This CDR3 region has 16 residues. Trimming left V 5 bases short and J 3 bases short, with 20 bases between. CDR3 protein: CASSPGAGIPNYEQYF. CDR3 DNA: TGTGCCAGCAGCCCGGGAGCAGGAATACCAAACTACGAGCAGTACTTC. The whole variable domain, remainder taken from reference TRBV7-9 and TRBJ2-7, is DTGVSQNPRHKITKRGQNVTFRCDPISEHNRLYWYRQTLGQGPEFLTYFQNEAQLEKSRLLSDRFSAERPKGSFSTLEIQRTEQGDSAMYLCASSPGAGIPNYEQYFGPGTRLTVT.

This clonotype has just a few counts. The chain recombines TRBV9 with TRBJ1-2; the D is unclear. Germline CDR1 and CDR2: SGDLS and YYNGEE. The CDR3 contains 15 residues. V lost 4 bases to trimming and J lost 0 bases, with 13 bases between them. The CDR3 loop is CASSPRQTPNYGYTF. For the CDR3, the DNA is TGTGCCAGCAGCCCCCGCCAGACTCCTAACTATGGCTACACCTTC.

About this clonotype itself: A read error may explain this, as a much larger clone is one base away. The rearrangement joins TRBV2 to TRBJ1-3; D gene uncertain. The germline gives CDR1 SNHLY, CDR2 FYNNEI. The V and J ends lost 3 bases and 6 bases respectively, with 15 bases between them. The CDR3 loop spans 15 amino acids. The CDR3 region is CASSERRLVINTIYF. DNA for the CDR3: TGTGCCAGCAGTGAGCGGAGACTAGTTATAAACACCATATATTTT.

The chain employs TRBV29-1 and TRBJ2-3, with 7 bases aligning to TRBD1. The CDR3 length is 12 residues. Germline CDR1 is SQVTM and CDR2 is ANQGSEA. J was trimmed by 5 bases and V by 4 bases; bases with no gene match: 3. CDR3 sequence reads: CSVATGQDTQYF. CDR3 coding DNA: TGCAGCGTTGCGACAGGGCAAGATACGCAGTATTTT.

V gene TRBV7-2 combines with J gene TRBJ1-6, with 9 bases identical to TRBD1. Germline lookup yields CDR1 SGHTA and CDR2 FQGNSA. The CDR3 loop spans 15 amino acids. V lost 5 bases, J lost 8 bases, and 7 bases stayed unmatched. The CDR3 protein is CASSPGTGLDSPLHF. The CDR3 DNA reads as TGTGCCAGCAGCCCTGGGACAGGGTTAGATTCACCCCTCCACTTT.

This clonotype was detected only once. This chain links TRBV7-9 with TRBJ2-7; D possibly corresponds to TRBD2 (5 bases). The V gene lost 1 base and the J gene lost 6 bases, with 13 bases spanning the gap. CDR3 length: 14 amino acids. Germline V CDR1 and CDR2: SEHNR, FQNEAQ (reference sequence). CDR3 bases: TGTGCCAGCAGCTTAGTCCTAGAGGGAAGCGAGCAGTACTTC. Its translation: CASSLVLEGSEQYF.

V gene TRBV11-2 combines with J gene TRBJ1-2; D is possibly TRBD1 (6 bases). Trimming shortened V by 6 bases and J by 0 bases, and 14 bases separated the two germline ends. CDR1 SGHAT and CDR2 FQNNGV come from the germline V gene. This CDR3 spans 15 amino acids. The CDR3 DNA follows: TGTGCCAGCAGTACCTCGGGGGCAGCTAACTATGGCTACACCTTC. It is translated as CASSTSGAANYGYTF.

In its sample, this clonotype was seen a few times. V gene TRBV6-5 combines with J gene TRBJ2-6; D is uncertain. V lost 6 bases to trimming and J lost 0 bases, with 12 bases between them. This CDR3 is built from 16 residues. Germline V gene lookup returns CDR1 MNHEY and CDR2 SVGAGI. The CDR3 nucleotides are TGTGCCAGCAGACGGTCTAGACGCTCTGGGGCCAACGTCCTGACTTTC. It specifies CASRRSRRSGANVLTF.